This TCR beta chain came from a study of shared clonotypes between healthy human individuals. Only Caucasian adults living in Nashville, Tennessee served as donors. The authors distributed each subset's genomic DNA evenly over several immunoSEQ plates. Libraries were prepared by immunoSEQ multiplex PCR; TCRdb keeps only in-frame clonotypes and omits some of them. This repertoire shows over a million clones, around 98.5% found once; its top ten account for roughly 0.35%. The length of the CDR3 is 14 residues. Trimming pared 4 bases from V and 7 bases from J, leaving 14 bases between. In germline, CDR1 is SGHRS, CDR2 YFSETQ.

Material: naive CD4+ T cells sorted from blood. Stated subset: CD45RA+ positively selected. V gene TRBV5-1 combines with J gene TRBJ1-4, with a weak D call TRBD1 (5 bases). This TCR was recovered from a young man in good health. The CDR3 reads CASSPSGGFEKLFF. CDR3 nucleotide sequence: TGCGCCAGCAGCCCTTCGGGGGGGTTTGAAAAACTGTTTTTT.